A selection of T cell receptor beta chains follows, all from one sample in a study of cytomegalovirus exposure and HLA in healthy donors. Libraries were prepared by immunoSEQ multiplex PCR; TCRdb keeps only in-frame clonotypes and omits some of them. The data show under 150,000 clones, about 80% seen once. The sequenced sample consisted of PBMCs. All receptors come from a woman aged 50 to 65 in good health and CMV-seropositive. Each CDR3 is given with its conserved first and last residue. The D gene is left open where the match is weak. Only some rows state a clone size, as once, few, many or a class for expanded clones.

cdr3_aa: CAISGRTSGSTDTQYF
cdr3_nt: TGTGCCATCAGTGGACGGACTAGCGGTAGCACAGATACGCAGTATTTT
d_call: TRBD2
clone_size: NA
v_call: TRBV10-3
j_call: TRBJ2-3
cdr3_length: 16

cdr3_aa: CASSLAGGNTEAFF
cdr3_nt: TGTGCCAGCAGCTTAGCAGGGGGGAACACTGAAGCTTTCTTT
d_call: TRBD1
clone_size: NA
v_call: TRBV11-3
j_call: TRBJ1-1
cdr3_length: 14

cdr3_aa: CASSRQGAGGVHEQYF
cdr3_nt: TGTGCCAGCAGCCGCCAGGGTGCGGGAGGGGTCCACGAGCAGTACTTC
d_call: TRBD2
clone_size: NA
v_call: TRBV25-1
j_call: TRBJ2-7
cdr3_length: 16

cdr3_aa: CASSPRQGPVADGYTF
cdr3_nt: TGTGCCAGCTCACCCCGACAGGGTCCGGTTGCAGATGGCTACACCTTC
d_call: TRBD1
clone_size: NA
v_call: TRBV18
j_call: TRBJ1-2
cdr3_length: 16

cdr3_aa: CASSYSKSFSGNTIYF
cdr3_nt: TGTGCCAGCAGTTACTCGAAAAGCTTTTCTGGAAACACCATATATTTT
d_call: NA
clone_size: NA
v_call: TRBV6-5
j_call: TRBJ1-3
cdr3_length: 16

cdr3_aa: CAGGQGAAHYGYTF
cdr3_nt: TGTGCCGGGGGACAGGGGGCCGCCCACTATGGCTACACCTTC
d_call: TRBD1
clone_size: NA
v_call: TRBV2
j_call: TRBJ1-2
cdr3_length: 14

cdr3_aa: CASSLSPAGGSSYEQYF
cdr3_nt: TGCGCCAGCAGCTTGTCTCCAGCGGGAGGCAGCTCCTACGAGCAGTACTTC
d_call: TRBD2
clone_size: NA
v_call: TRBV5-1
j_call: TRBJ2-7
cdr3_length: 17

cdr3_aa: CASSVGLGDYEQYF
cdr3_nt: TGTGCCAGCAGCGTAGGCTTAGGGGACTACGAGCAGTACTTC
d_call: NA
clone_size: once
v_call: TRBV9
j_call: TRBJ2-7
cdr3_length: 14

cdr3_aa: CASSSQGETQYF
cdr3_nt: TGTGCCAGCAGCTCACAGGGAGAGACGCAGTATTTT
d_call: NA
clone_size: NA
v_call: TRBV7-2
j_call: TRBJ2-3
cdr3_length: 12

cdr3_aa: CASSPREVASYEQYF
cdr3_nt: TGTGCCAGCAGCCCCCGGGAAGTGGCCTCCTACGAGCAGTACTTC
d_call: NA
clone_size: many
v_call: TRBV7-9
j_call: TRBJ2-7
cdr3_length: 15

cdr3_aa: CASSGQGAQVDYF
cdr3_nt: TGTGCCAGCAGCGGACAGGGGGCCCAAGTGGACTACTTC
d_call: TRBD1
clone_size: NA
v_call: TRBV6-1
j_call: TRBJ2-5
cdr3_length: 13

cdr3_aa: CATTTGAEAFF
cdr3_nt: TGTGCCACCACAACAGGGGCTGAAGCTTTCTTT
d_call: TRBD1
clone_size: few
v_call: TRBV15
j_call: TRBJ1-1
cdr3_length: 11

cdr3_aa: CASSLVSGGATNYGYTF
cdr3_nt: TGTGCCAGCAGCTTAGTTTCAGGGGGCGCGACTAACTATGGCTACACCTTC
d_call: TRBD1
clone_size: NA
v_call: TRBV7-2
j_call: TRBJ1-2
cdr3_length: 17

cdr3_aa: CASSFLFSSSNTEAFF
cdr3_nt: TGCGCCAGCAGTTTCCTTTTTTCGTCCTCGAACACTGAAGCTTTCTTT
d_call: NA
clone_size: NA
v_call: TRBV5-1
j_call: TRBJ1-1
cdr3_length: 16

cdr3_aa: CASSQDRGYEQYF
cdr3_nt: TGTGCCAGCAGCCAAGATAGGGGCTACGAGCAGTACTTC
d_call: NA
clone_size: NA
v_call: TRBV4-2
j_call: TRBJ2-7
cdr3_length: 13

cdr3_aa: CASTRSQGTNEKLFF
cdr3_nt: TGTGCCAGCACCCGGAGTCAGGGAACTAATGAAAAACTGTTTTTT
d_call: NA
clone_size: NA
v_call: TRBV7-2
j_call: TRBJ1-4
cdr3_length: 15

cdr3_aa: CASSPPSGGTEQYF
cdr3_nt: TGTGCCAGCAGCCCGCCCTCTGGAGGGACCGAGCAGTACTTC
d_call: NA
clone_size: NA
v_call: TRBV7-2
j_call: TRBJ2-7
cdr3_length: 14

cdr3_aa: CASSYSGVGVYNEQFF
cdr3_nt: TGTGCCAGCAGTTACTCCGGTGTGGGAGTCTACAATGAGCAGTTCTTC
d_call: NA
clone_size: NA
v_call: TRBV6-5
j_call: TRBJ2-1
cdr3_length: 16

cdr3_aa: CASNLVKEYSYEQYF
cdr3_nt: TGCGCCAGCAATCTCGTAAAGGAGTACTCCTACGAGCAGTACTTC
d_call: NA
clone_size: NA
v_call: TRBV10-2
j_call: TRBJ2-7
cdr3_length: 15

cdr3_aa: CASSLSAQGELFF
cdr3_nt: TGTGCCAGCAGCTTGTCGGCCCAAGGGGAACTGTTTTTT
d_call: NA
clone_size: NA
v_call: TRBV11-2
j_call: TRBJ1-4
cdr3_length: 13

cdr3_aa: CASSIDQDREDPIKYEQYF
cdr3_nt: TGTGCCAGTAGTATAGATCAGGACAGGGAGGATCCGATTAAATACGAGCAGTACTTC
d_call: TRBD1
clone_size: NA
v_call: TRBV19
j_call: TRBJ2-7
cdr3_length: 19

cdr3_aa: CASSSGGSGANVLTF
cdr3_nt: TGCGCCAGCAGCTCGGGGGGCTCTGGGGCCAACGTCCTGACTTTC
d_call: TRBD2
clone_size: once
v_call: TRBV4-3
j_call: TRBJ2-6
cdr3_length: 15

cdr3_aa: CAWSPTQGLGNTIYF
cdr3_nt: TGTGCCTGGAGTCCGACACAGGGTCTCGGAAACACCATATATTTT
d_call: NA
clone_size: NA
v_call: TRBV30
j_call: TRBJ1-3
cdr3_length: 15

cdr3_aa: CASSSLQGAGDTQYF
cdr3_nt: TGTGCCAGCAGCTCCCTCCAGGGGGCGGGGGATACGCAGTATTTT
d_call: TRBD1
clone_size: NA
v_call: TRBV5-4
j_call: TRBJ2-3
cdr3_length: 15

cdr3_aa: CASSAGLAGRSYNEQFF
cdr3_nt: TGTGCCAGTAGTGCCGGACTAGCGGGCCGCTCCTACAATGAGCAGTTCTTC
d_call: TRBD2
clone_size: NA
v_call: TRBV19
j_call: TRBJ2-1
cdr3_length: 17

cdr3_aa: CAWSLSNYGYTF
cdr3_nt: TGTGCCTGGAGTCTAAGTAACTATGGCTACACCTTC
d_call: NA
clone_size: NA
v_call: TRBV30
j_call: TRBJ1-2
cdr3_length: 12

cdr3_aa: CASSPGQLSAFF
cdr3_nt: TGTGCCAGCTCTCCGGGACAGCTTAGTGCTTTCTTT
d_call: TRBD1
clone_size: NA
v_call: TRBV6-5
j_call: TRBJ1-1
cdr3_length: 12

cdr3_aa: CASSERGGADTQYF
cdr3_nt: TGTGCCAGCAGTGAACGTGGTGGAGCAGATACGCAGTATTTT
d_call: NA
clone_size: NA
v_call: TRBV25-1
j_call: TRBJ2-3
cdr3_length: 14